These 22 T cell receptor beta chains came from one sample sequenced in a study of T-cell memory formation after mild COVID-19 (dated by TCRdb to the early 2020s). The library was produced with 5' RACE. Sequencing was carried out with an Illumina NovaSeq 6000. In TCRdb, the public reads were trimmed at Q25 with fastp and aligned with MiXCR, with productive beta chains retained. Each CDR3 protein gets just one entry, which takes the most common genes and DNA from the rows behind it. The sample table contains about 600,000 distinct CDR3 sequences; only one count was recorded for approximately 21% of them. About 8.7% of the sample goes to the ten largest clones. Input material: PBMCs or a T cell subset sorted from them (not recorded which). These receptors originate from an adult woman who had mild COVID-19 (a few samples of this study predate the infection). The sample titles of this study are shuffled in the database, so cell type and time point are left out; the donor was told from shared clones.

The chain combines TRBV27 with TRBJ2-2, with D maybe TRBD2 (7 bases). The germline gives CDR1 MNHEY, CDR2 SMNVEV (reference sequence). With 6 bases removed from V and 0 bases from J, the gap between germline ends came to 11 bases. The CDR3 consists of 15 residues. The CDR3 sequence: CASRLGGANTGELFF. The CDR3 DNA follows: TGTGCCAGCAGATTAGGGGGGGCGAACACCGGGGAGCTGTTTTTT.

This clonotype was seen many times. One junction end does not reproduce the germline sequence, and a read error may be involved. J is TRBJ2-7 and V is TRBV6-5; D ambiguous. Germline assignment: CDR1 MNHEY and CDR2 SVGAGI. The CDR3 contains 13 residues. In DNA form, the CDR3 reads TGTGCCTCGGGCGAGCCACCCCATTACGCGCAGTACTTC. It specifies CASGEPPHYAQYF.

The V gene is TRBV9, the J gene TRBJ2-5; D is perhaps TRBD2 (5 bases). Germline V gene data show CDR1 as SGDLS and CDR2 as YYNGEE. V was pared by 0 bases and J by 5 bases, with 11 bases between. CDR3 length: 14 residues. The CDR3 bases are TGTGCCAGCAGCGTAGAAGGAGGTGGGGAGACCCAGTACTTC. As protein: CASSVEGGGETQYF.

CDR3 region: CASSETGTRHNEQFF. The DNA of the CDR3 is TGTGCCAGCAGTGAGACCGGGACTAGGCACAATGAGCAGTTCTTC. This chain joins TRBV6-2 or TRBV6-3 and TRBJ2-1; the match to TRBD2 covers 8 bases. This CDR3 is 15 amino acids long. J was trimmed by 5 bases and V by 5 bases; bases with no gene match: 8. CDR1 is MNHEY, CDR2 SVGEGT, per germline.

This clonotype was seen a handful of times. The V and J genes are TRBV20-1 and TRBJ2-1; TRBD2 agrees at 14 bases. Germline V gives CDR1 DFQATT, CDR2 SNEGSKA (reference sequence). V gave up 6 bases and J gave up 5 bases; unmatched junction bases: 3. The CDR3 contains 14 residues. For the CDR3, the DNA is TGCAGTGCCCGGACTAGCGGGGGGCACAATGAGCAGTTCTTC. Translated: CSARTSGGHNEQFF.

The sample holds a few counts of this clonotype. The genes are TRBV6-5 and TRBJ2-3, with TRBD1 matching over 7 bases. The V gene's germline CDR1 is MNHEY and CDR2 SVGAGI. Trimming removed 2 bases from V and 0 bases from J; junction bases left unmatched: 2. The CDR3 has 15 residues. The CDR3 DNA follows: TGTGCCAGCAGTTACGGGACAGCTAGCACAGATACGCAGTATTTT. Protein sequence: CASSYGTASTDTQYF.

This clonotype was picked up a small number of times. The chain has TRBV6-2 or TRBV6-3 and TRBJ2-3; 13 bases are a match to TRBD2. Per germline, CDR1 MNHEY and CDR2 SVGEGT. The CDR3 contains 14 residues. Losses at the gene ends were 7 bases for V and 6 bases for J; bases not matched to a gene: 4. DNA of the CDR3: TGTGCCAGCACCGCGGGACTAGCGGGGGATACGCAGTATTTT. Encoded protein: CASTAGLAGDTQYF.

The chain uses TRBV7-6 and TRBJ2-3; D is perhaps TRBD1 (5 bases). The V end was cut by 10 bases, the J end by 2 bases, with 25 bases between. This CDR3 spans 17 amino acids. Germline CDR1 reads SGHVS; CDR2 reads FNYEAQ. The CDR3 region has the DNA TGTGCCATCGCCGGTTCAATTAGGGGCACCAACACAGATACGCAGTATTTT. Translation: CAIAGSIRGTNTDTQYF.

The rearrangement links TRBV6-4 to TRBJ1-1, with D unclear. The CDR3 sequence is 16 residues long. V was trimmed by 2 bases and J by 6 bases, leaving 19 bases between them. CDR1 is MRHNA, CDR2 SNTAGT, per germline. CDR3 loop: CASSDRTGRGEAEAFF. The CDR3 bases are TGTGCCAGCAGTGACAGGACCGGGCGCGGGGAGGCTGAAGCTTTCTTT.

This clonotype was detected a few times. CDR3 sequence: CAWSVGTSSGNTIYF. For the CDR3, the DNA is TGTGCCTGGAGTGTTGGGACAAGCTCTGGAAACACCATATATTTT. The chain employs TRBV30 and TRBJ1-3; D may be TRBD1 (6 bases). CDR1 and CDR2 from the germline V gene are GTSNPN and SVGIG (reference sequence). Trimming stripped 0 bases from V and 0 bases from J, with 9 bases between. The CDR3 covers 15 residues.

The chain combines TRBV11-3 with TRBJ2-6; D is possibly TRBD1 or TRBD2 (5 bases each). Germline assignment: CDR1 SGHNT and CDR2 YENEEA. The CDR3 totals 18 residues. V shed 2 bases and J shed 0 bases, with 14 bases lying between them. The CDR3 DNA sequence: TGTGCCAGCAGCTTACTACGGGACGCGCTCTCTGGGGCCAACGTCCTGACTTTC. Translation gives CASSLLRDALSGANVLTF.

The chain combines TRBV30 with TRBJ1-5; D is possibly TRBD1 (6 bases). The CDR3 is 13 residues long. Germline CDR1 GTSNPN, CDR2 SVGIG (reference sequence). Trimming stripped 3 bases from V and 4 bases from J, with 10 bases between. CDR3 DNA sequence: TGTGCCTGGAGCGCAGACAGGAATCAGCCCCAGCATTTT. This gives the protein CAWSADRNQPQHF.

This sequence joins TRBV5-1 and TRBJ2-3; D unclear. CDR1 and CDR2 (germline): SGHRS, YFSETQ. The CDR3 is 15 amino acids. Trimming removed 1 base at V and 4 bases at J, with 13 bases between. The CDR3 is CASSLTVMVADTQYF. For the CDR3, the DNA is TGCGCCAGCAGCTTGACGGTAATGGTGGCAGATACGCAGTATTTT.

Here the CDR3 reads CASSLGQGRGTGELFF. In nucleotides, the CDR3 is TGTGCCAGCAGCTTAGGACAGGGACGTGGTACCGGGGAGCTGTTTTTT. V gene TRBV7-9 combines with J gene TRBJ2-2; 7 positions match TRBD1. With V trimmed by 1 base and J by 5 bases, 7 bases remained unmatched. CDR3 length equals 16 residues. Per germline, CDR1 SEHNR and CDR2 FQNEAQ (reference sequence).

About this clonotype itself: A read error may be the cause here, since a much bigger clone is one base away. This chain uses TRBV7-2 with TRBJ1-5; no clear D. The CDR3 totals 15 residues. Trimming left V 1 base short and J 0 bases short, with 7 bases between. Germline V lookup: CDR1 SGHTA, CDR2 FQGNSA. The CDR3 region has the DNA TGTGCCAGCAGCTTAGTAGGCACTAGCAATCAGCCCCAGCATTTT. This codes for CASSLVGTSNQPQHF.

The V and J genes are TRBV7-8 and TRBJ1-5, with 7 bases that match TRBD1. Germline CDR1 SGHVS, CDR2 FQNEAQ. V lost 5 bases and J lost 3; bases outside the gene matches: 4. This CDR3 has 14 amino acids. The CDR3 here is CASSPGGANQPQHF. Written as DNA, the CDR3 is TGTGCCAGCAGCCCAGGGGGGGCCAATCAGCCCCAGCATTTT. The full variable domain, in which reference TRBV7-8 and TRBJ1-5 provide the parts outside the CDR3, is GAGVSQSPRYKVAKRGQDVALRCDPISGHVSLFWYQQALGQGPEFLTYFQNEAQLDKSGLPSDRFFAERPEGSVSTLKIQRTQQEDSAVYLCASSPGGANQPQHFGDGTRLSIL.

The rearrangement uses TRBV20-1 and TRBJ1-4; 8 nucleotides align to TRBD1. Germline-derived CDR1 and CDR2 are DFQATT and SNEGSKA (reference sequence). The CDR3 sequence is 14 residues long. The trim removed 3 bases at V and 6 bases at J, leaving 6 bases unmatched. The DNA of the CDR3 is TGCAGTGCTAGCCCGGGACAGGTGTATGAAAAACTGTTTTTT. It specifies CSASPGQVYEKLFF.

There are many counts of this clonotype. The genes are TRBV5-1 and TRBJ2-7, with 14 bases that match TRBD2. V lost 4 bases and J lost 5; bases outside the gene matches: 5. Germline V gives CDR1 SGHRS, CDR2 YFSETQ. This CDR3 comprises 15 residues. This CDR3 reads CASSRGTSGSHEQYF. The CDR3 DNA sequence: TGCGCCAGCAGCCGGGGGACTAGCGGGAGCCACGAGCAGTACTTC.

This sequence joins TRBV7-8 and TRBJ1-1; 8 bases agree with TRBD1. V lost 5 bases, J lost 1 base, and 9 bases stayed unmatched. The CDR3 spans 16 residues. CDR1 SGHVS and CDR2 FQNEAQ come from the germline V gene. In nucleotides, the CDR3 is TGTGCCAGCAGCCCGTCAGGGGGCAGGCGGAACACTGAAGCTTTCTTT. Amino acids: CASSPSGGRRNTEAFF.

This rearrangement joins TRBV2 to TRBJ2-6; TRBD1 aligns across 7 bases. Trimming cost V 4 bases and J 0 bases; bases outside gene matches: 3. The germline gives CDR1 SNHLY, CDR2 FYNNEI. The length of the CDR3 is 16 residues. The CDR3 region is CASSADRDSGANVLTF. The DNA for the CDR3 is TGTGCCAGCAGTGCCGACAGGGACTCTGGGGCCAACGTCCTGACTTTC.

A few counts support this clonotype. The chain uses TRBV7-2 and TRBJ2-7; 11 bases match TRBD2. This CDR3 is built from 16 residues. In germline, CDR1 is SGHTA, CDR2 FQGNSA. V dropped 5 bases and J dropped 2; count of bases not matched to a gene: 8. CDR3 in amino acids: CASSPPGLAETYEQYF. As DNA, the CDR3 is TGTGCCAGCAGCCCGCCGGGACTAGCGGAAACCTACGAGCAGTACTTC.

The chain has TRBV24-1 and TRBJ2-1; D gene ambiguous. The CDR3 is made up of 13 amino acids. V was pared by 6 bases and J by 4 bases, with 9 bases between. Germline V lookup: CDR1 KGHDR, CDR2 SFDVKD. CDR3 amino acids: CATSLTNYNEQFF. The CDR3 nucleotides are TGTGCCACCAGTTTGACCAATTACAATGAGCAGTTCTTC.